The entry below describes one T cell receptor beta chain. This specimen belongs to a study of control samples from healthy donors and cancer patients. Here immunoSEQ multiplex PCR was the method, and the copy in TCRdb shows in-frame clones only, minus some. The sample shows approximately 100,000 clones, 80% to 90% of them seen only once. This receptor was obtained from a woman in her forties or fifties in good health. The sequenced sample was blood.

CDR3 bases: TGCGCCAGCAGCTTCCGTCGGAGGGGGACCTACAATGAGCAGTTCTTC. This translates into CASSFRRRGTYNEQFF. The J gene is TRBJ2-1, the V gene TRBV5-1, with D perhaps TRBD1 or TRBD2 (6 bases each). V lost 2 bases to trimming and J lost 2 bases, with 14 bases between them. Germline V gene lookup returns CDR1 SGHRS and CDR2 YFSETQ. CDR3 length equals 16 residues.